This is a list of T cell receptor beta chains from one sample in a study of beta chain features in type 1 diabetes. The assay was immunoSEQ multiplex PCR, and TCRdb's table has in-frame clones only and misses some. The sample consists of 95,000 to 150,000 clones, roughly 17% of them appearing once. Sequences were obtained from central memory CD4+ T cells from blood. Every receptor here comes from a man aged 25-45 years with type 1 diabetes. CDR3s leave out the opening cysteine and the closing phenylalanine or tryptophan.

V gene	J gene	CDR3 protein
TRBV23-1	TRBJ2-7	ASSLSGTGGYEQY
TRBV5-1	TRBJ1-5	ASSLDGHSNQPQH
TRBV11-2	TRBJ2-1	ASSPPGLAGSTGEQF
TRBV7-2	TRBJ2-3	ASSSGLAGGDTQY
TRBV2	TRBJ1-2	ASSSGGAGSGYT
TRBV25-1	TRBJ2-7	ASRVSGGYEQY
TRBV5-4	TRBJ1-4	ASSSQAGGRVNEKLF
TRBV15	TRBJ2-5	ATSSDSQETQY
TRBV28	TRBJ2-3	ASSRRDTQY
TRBV7-3	TRBJ2-3	ASSLRFTSTDTQY
TRBV30	TRBJ2-7	AWSRQAPYEQY
TRBV4-3	TRBJ1-1	ASSQVLWDTEAF
TRBV27	TRBJ1-2	ASSPSGRNYGYT
TRBV30	TRBJ1-5	AWSLGTRNQPQH
TRBV15	TRBJ1-5	ATSRGSNQPQH
TRBV7-2	TRBJ2-4	ASSLVWFGSDGGQY
TRBV6-5	TRBJ1-1	ASSSEGHAKGAF
TRBV23-1	TRBJ2-7	ASSHLRTGKTEQY
TRBV4-2	TRBJ1-1	ASSQERGNTEAF
TRBV28	TRBJ2-7	ASSPNGRGGFSEQY
TRBV30	TRBJ1-6	AWSGGVSYNSPLH
TRBV6-1	TRBJ2-7	ASSDRRKKSYEQY
TRBV6-6	TRBJ1-6	ASSREWNSPLH
TRBV9	TRBJ2-7	AADSYEQY